The 27 T cell receptor beta chains below come from one sample, sequenced in a study of T cells in Graves' hyperthyroidism and ophthalmopathy. RNA transcripts gave rise to amplified TCR beta CDR3 regions. First-round RT-PCR targeting the TCR CDR3 was performed with the HTBI primer set. TCRdb independently ran MiXCR on the multiplex PCR reads; one entry per CDR3 protein. The sample contains around 700,000 distinct CDR3 sequences, 15% to 20% of which appear only once. Sequenced material: blood. These receptors came from a woman aged 50 to 60 with Graves' hyperthyroidism that later progressed to Graves' ophthalmopathy.

This clonotype was detected a few times. This chain connects TRBV20-1 to TRBJ2-1, with D perhaps TRBD1 or TRBD2 (7 bases each). CDR1 DFQATT and CDR2 SNEGSKA come from the germline V gene (reference sequence). This CDR3 has 15 residues. The CDR3, as DNA: TGCAGACCAGGGGGGGGGTGGGGCTGGGACAATGAGCAGTTCTTC. This translates into CRPGGGWGWDNEQFF.

This clonotype occurred a few times. The chain links TRBV7-9 to TRBJ1-5, with D unclear. Germline V gives CDR1 SEHNR, CDR2 FQNEAQ (reference sequence). V was pared by 3 bases and J by 5 bases, with 5 bases between. The length of the CDR3 is 12 residues. CDR3 DNA: TGTGCCAGCAGCTTTATGGATCAGCCCCAGCATTTT. Residues: CASSFMDQPQHF. The whole variable domain, remainder taken from reference TRBV7-9 and TRBJ1-5, is DTGVSQNPRHKITKRGQNVTFRCDPISEHNRLYWYRQTLGQGPEFLTYFQNEAQLEKSRLLSDRFSAERPKGSFSTLEIQRTEQGDSAMYLCASSFMDQPQHFGDGTRLSIL.

At least ten counts were recorded for this clonotype. The chain carries TRBV20-1 and TRBJ2-1; the match to TRBD2 covers 13 bases. Germline values: CDR1 DFQATT, CDR2 SNEGSKA (reference sequence). This CDR3 has 16 amino acids. With 2 bases clipped from V and 4 bases from J, the junction kept 5 bases outside the gene matches. Written as DNA, the CDR3 is TGCAGTGCTAGAAGGACTAGCGGGGGTTCATACAATGAGCAGTTCTTC. As protein: CSARRTSGGSYNEQFF.

This clonotype was found a few times. V and J are TRBV5-8 and TRBJ2-3; D gene ambiguous. Germline-derived CDR1 and CDR2 are SGHTS and YDEGEE. V dropped 3 bases and J dropped 11 bases, with 10 bases sitting between them. This CDR3 comprises 11 residues. CDR3 sequence (DNA): TGTGCCAGCAGCTGGCCACCCCGGCAGTATTTT. It yields the protein CASSWPPRQYF.

This clonotype was recorded at least ten times. The rearrangement joins TRBV2 to TRBJ2-7, with D perhaps being TRBD1 or TRBD2 (6 bases each). Germline V lookup: CDR1 SNHLY, CDR2 FYNNEI. The V end was cut by 10 bases, the J end by 2 bases, with 12 bases between. The CDR3 loop spans 12 amino acids. Here the CDR3 reads CATAGEAYEQYF. The CDR3 DNA is TGTGCCACCGCAGGGGAGGCCTACGAGCAGTACTTC. The variable domain in full, with the rest retrieved from reference TRBV2 and TRBJ2-7, is EPEVTQTPSHQVTQMGQEVILRCVPISNHLYFYWYRQILGQKVEFLVSFYNNEISEKSEIFDDQFSVERPDGSNFTLKIRSTKLEDSAMYFCATAGEAYEQYFGPGTRLTVT.

This clonotype was detected a few times. A much bigger clone sits one base away, suggesting this may be a read error. CDR3 bases: TGTGCCAGCAGCTTAGAGGGACATCCTAGTTCACCCCTCCACTTT. This sequence encodes CASSLEGHPSSPLHF. The V gene is TRBV11-3, the J gene TRBJ1-6; weak D call: TRBD1 (6 bases). Deletions cut 0 bases from V and 9 bases from J, with 12 bases between. The length of the CDR3 is 15 residues. Germline assignment: CDR1 SGHNT and CDR2 YENEEA.

The chain has TRBV19 and TRBJ2-7; D remains unclear. The CDR3 spans 18 residues. V was pared by 0 bases and J by 0 bases, with 18 bases between. Germline loops: CDR1 LNHDA, CDR2 SQIVND (reference sequence). The CDR3 protein is CASSIDPVRGQISYEQYF. CDR3 bases: TGTGCCAGTAGTATAGATCCAGTCAGAGGTCAGATCTCCTACGAGCAGTACTTC.

The chain uses TRBV3-1 and TRBJ1-1; D unclear. V was trimmed by 4 bases and J by 1 base, leaving 13 bases between them. The CDR3 is 15 residues long. Germline V gene lookup returns CDR1 LGHDT and CDR2 YNNKEL (reference sequence). The CDR3 sequence is CASSLGGLTNTEAFF. In nucleotides, the CDR3 is TGTGCCAGCAGCCTTGGAGGCCTCACGAACACTGAAGCTTTCTTT. The full variable domain, in which reference TRBV3-1 and TRBJ1-1 provide the parts outside the CDR3, is DTAVSQTPKYLVTQMGNDKSIKCEQNLGHDTMYWYKQDSKKFLKIMFSYNNKELIINETVPNRFSPKSPDKAHLNLHINSLELGDSAVYFCASSLGGLTNTEAFFGQGTRLTVV.

This clonotype occurred many times. V and J are TRBV7-8 and TRBJ2-5; 7 positions agree with TRBD2. After removal of 5 bases from V and 0 bases from J, the junction contained 9 bases not matched to a gene. Germline-derived CDR1 and CDR2 are SGHVS and FQNEAQ. This CDR3 is 16 amino acids long. The CDR3 bases are TGTGCCAGCAGCCCGCGGTTGCGGGGGAACCAAGAGACCCAGTACTTC. It codes for CASSPRLRGNQETQYF.

There are many counts of this clonotype. The rearrangement links TRBV7-9 to TRBJ2-2; possible D gene TRBD1, 5 bases. This CDR3 spans 19 amino acids. Germline-derived CDR1 and CDR2 are SEHNR and FQNEAQ (reference sequence). The V and J ends lost 2 bases and 4 bases respectively, with 23 bases between them. CDR3 nucleotide sequence: TGTGCCAGCAGCTTAATTCTTGGACGGCAGGGCCAGTTCACCGGGGAGCTGTTTTTT. Its translation: CASSLILGRQGQFTGELFF.

In its sample, this clonotype was seen a few times. The rearrangement joins TRBV5-6 to TRBJ1-1; possibly TRBD1 for D (5 bases). Germline CDR1 SGHDT, CDR2 YYEEEE. V lost 4 bases and J lost 0, with 10 bases in between. The CDR3 runs 14 residues. For the CDR3, the DNA is TGTGCCAGCAGCACGGGACTAATGAACACTGAAGCTTTCTTT. Protein product: CASSTGLMNTEAFF.

This rearrangement joins TRBV7-9 to TRBJ2-6; a weak D match, TRBD2 (7 bases). V lost 4 bases and J lost 0, with 13 bases in between. This CDR3 spans 17 amino acids. Germline assignment: CDR1 SEHNR and CDR2 FQNEAQ (reference sequence). The CDR3 region is CASSSGGRVSGANVLTF. In DNA, the CDR3 is TGTGCCAGCAGCTCGGGGGGCAGGGTCTCTGGGGCCAACGTCCTGACTTTC.

This clonotype was observed once. This chain connects TRBV7-9 to TRBJ1-1; D is undetermined. V dropped 7 bases and J dropped 11 bases, with 14 bases sitting between them. CDR3 size: 11 residues. Germline V gene data show CDR1 as SEHNR and CDR2 as FQNEAQ (reference sequence). The CDR3 is CASIPNPGAFF. The CDR3 DNA follows: TGTGCCAGCATTCCCAACCCCGGGGCTTTCTTT.

The chain carries TRBV11-2 and TRBJ2-7, with D perhaps TRBD1 or TRBD2 (6 bases each). With 7 bases removed from V and 0 bases from J, the gap between germline ends came to 19 bases. Germline V gene data show CDR1 as SGHAT and CDR2 as FQNNGV. The CDR3 runs 16 residues. CDR3 nucleotides: TGTGCCAGCATCTATACTGGGGGGCCTAGCTCCTACGAGCAGTACTTC. It specifies CASIYTGGPSSYEQYF.

This clonotype occurred many times. The J gene is TRBJ1-6, the V gene TRBV30; no clear D. Germline V CDR1 and CDR2: GTSNPN, SVGIG (reference sequence). V gave up 0 bases and J gave up 5 bases, with 11 bases separating them. The CDR3 contains 15 residues. DNA of the CDR3: TGTGCCTGGAGTGTACTGGGCCAAGATAATTCACCCCTCCACTTT. This codes for CAWSVLGQDNSPLHF. Using reference TRBV30 and TRBJ1-6 for the parts outside the CDR3, the full variable domain is SQTIHQWPATLVQPVGSPLSLECTVEGTSNPNLYWYRQAAGRGLQLLFYSVGIGQISSEVPQNLSASRPQDRQFILSSKKLLLSDSGFYLCAWSVLGQDNSPLHFGNGTRLTVT.

The rearrangement uses TRBV20-1 and TRBJ1-4; D is possibly TRBD1 (5 bases). This CDR3 has 11 amino acids. CDR1 is DFQATT, CDR2 SNEGSKA, per germline (reference sequence). V was clipped by 4 bases and J by 5 bases, with 5 bases between them. CDR3 protein: CSATGNEKLFF. CDR3 DNA sequence: TGCAGTGCTACAGGGAATGAAAAACTGTTTTTT.

This clonotype was found many times. The chain joins TRBV4-2 to TRBJ1-1; D uncertain. V was cut by 0 bases and J by 4 bases, with 15 bases left in between. The CDR3 extends over 16 amino acids. Germline lookup yields CDR1 LGHNA and CDR2 YNFKEQ. The CDR3 nucleotides read TGTGCCAGCAGCCAAGATCCGTGGGCTGTCAGCACTGAAGCTTTCTTT. Translation gives CASSQDPWAVSTEAFF.

The CDR3 loop is CASSLAGDRGTEAFF. The CDR3 nucleotides read TGTGCCAGCAGCTTAGCGGGAGACAGGGGGACTGAAGCTTTCTTT. V usage is TRBV7-6 and J usage is TRBJ1-1; 9 nucleotides line up with TRBD1. This CDR3 is 15 amino acids long. Losses at the gene ends were 0 bases for V and 5 bases for J; bases not matched to a gene: 4. Germline-derived CDR1 and CDR2 are SGHVS and FNYEAQ.

This clonotype was detected many times. The chain is built from TRBV3-1 and TRBJ1-5; 9 bases agree with TRBD1. The germline V gene encodes CDR1 LGHDT and CDR2 YNNKEL (reference sequence). The trim removed 0 bases at V and 4 bases at J, leaving 4 bases unmatched. The CDR3 is 16 amino acids. The CDR3 here is CASSQDSGTGNQPQHF. DNA for the CDR3: TGTGCCAGCAGCCAAGACTCCGGGACAGGGAATCAGCCCCAGCATTTT.

This clonotype has more than one count but fewer than ten. The genes are TRBV5-6 and TRBJ2-3; D not certain. V dropped 1 base and J dropped 4 bases, with 13 bases sitting between them. The CDR3 is 15 residues long. The V gene's germline CDR1 is SGHDT and CDR2 YYEEEE. The CDR3, as DNA: TGTGCCAGCAGCTTGTCACCAGGACCTTCAGATACGCAGTATTTT. Translation gives CASSLSPGPSDTQYF. Together with reference TRBV5-6 and TRBJ2-3, the CDR3 gives the full variable domain: DAGVTQSPTHLIKTRGQQVTLRCSPKSGHDTVSWYQQALGQGPQFIFQYYEEEERQRGNFPDRFSGHQFPNYSSELNVNALLLGDSALYLCASSLSPGPSDTQYFGPGTRLTVL.

Ten or more counts support this clonotype. The chain links TRBV29-1 to TRBJ2-7; possibly TRBD1 for D (6 bases). V was clipped by 7 bases and J by 0 bases, with 16 bases between them. This CDR3 has 14 amino acids. Germline V gives CDR1 SQVTM, CDR2 ANQGSEA. The CDR3: CSAATGINSYEQYF. The DNA of the CDR3 is TGCAGCGCCGCAACAGGGATCAACTCCTACGAGCAGTACTTC.

Many counts were recorded for this clonotype. This rearrangement joins TRBV18 to TRBJ1-3; D gene uncertain. In germline, CDR1 is KGHSH, CDR2 LQKENI. Deletions cut 3 bases from V and 0 bases from J, with 6 bases between. The CDR3 contains 14 residues. The CDR3 DNA sequence: TGTGCCAGCTCACCCGACAACTCTGGAAACACCATATATTTT. Its translation is CASSPDNSGNTIYF.

V is TRBV6-1 and J is TRBJ1-2; no firm D call. The CDR3 consists of 16 residues. CDR1 and CDR2 (germline): MNHNS, SASEGT. Trimming pared 10 bases from V and 1 base from J, leaving 22 bases between. DNA for the CDR3: TGTGCCAACGGCTCCCCTTGGCAGACTCATAACTATGGCTACACCTTC. Encoded protein: CANGSPWQTHNYGYTF.

The V gene is TRBV14, the J gene TRBJ2-2; 7 bases fit TRBD1. This CDR3 has 17 residues. In germline, CDR1 is SGHDN, CDR2 FVKESK. Trimming took 3 bases from V and 5 from J; bases not matched to a gene: 12. The CDR3 loop is CASSHQLTGYRTGELFF. The CDR3 DNA reads TGTGCCAGCAGCCACCAACTGACAGGGTATCGTACCGGGGAGCTGTTTTTT. The variable domain in full, completed from reference TRBV14 and TRBJ2-2, reads EAGVTQFPSHSVIEKGQTVTLRCDPISGHDNLYWYRRVMGKEIKFLLHFVKESKQDESGMPNNRFLAERTGGTYSTLKVQPAELEDSGVYFCASSHQLTGYRTGELFFGEGSRLTVL.

There are many counts of this clonotype. The CDR3 sequence is CASSLAAFVSSYNEQFF. The CDR3 region has the DNA TGTGCCAGCAGCTTAGCTGCTTTTGTGAGCTCCTACAATGAGCAGTTCTTC. The chain recombines TRBV11-2 with TRBJ2-1, with D unclear. This CDR3 is built from 17 residues. CDR1 is SGHAT, CDR2 FQNNGV, per germline. Trimming pared 1 base from V and 0 bases from J, leaving 13 bases between. The whole variable domain, filled in from reference TRBV11-2 and TRBJ2-1, reads EAGVAQSPRYKIIEKRQSVAFWCNPISGHATLYWYQQILGQGPKLLIQFQNNGVVDDSQLPKDRFSAERLKGVDSTLKIQPAKLEDSAVYLCASSLAAFVSSYNEQFFGPGTRLTVL.

Many counts were recorded for this clonotype. V usage is TRBV18 and J usage is TRBJ1-2, with D uncertain. This CDR3 spans 12 amino acids. CDR1 is KGHSH, CDR2 LQKENI, per germline. V was cut by 2 bases and J by 6 bases, with 7 bases left in between. In DNA form, the CDR3 reads TGTGCCAGCTCACCAGGGATAGATGGCTACACCTTC. Its protein is CASSPGIDGYTF. Complete variable domain (other parts from reference TRBV18 and TRBJ1-2): NAGVMQNPRHLVRRRGQEARLRCSPMKGHSHVYWYRQLPEEGLKFMVYLQKENIIDESGMPKERFSAEFPKEGPSILRIQQVVRGDSAAYFCASSPGIDGYTFGSGTRLTVV.

This clonotype was detected ten times or more. The chain couples TRBV3-1 to TRBJ2-5; TRBD1 aligns across 7 bases. In germline, CDR1 is LGHDT, CDR2 YNNKEL (reference sequence). The CDR3 has 14 amino acids. Germline trimming cut 3 bases from V and 4 bases from J; bases unmatched to any gene: 5. The CDR3 nucleotides read TGTGCCAGCAGCCAGACAGGGTGGTCAGAGACCCAGTACTTC. Translated, it gives CASSQTGWSETQYF.